The 6 T cell receptor beta chains reported below all come from one sample, sequenced in a study of blood T cell repertoires in COVID-19. Sequenced by immunoSEQ multiplex PCR; TCRdb stores in-frame clones only, minus some. This sample has 35,000 to 40,000 clones, with around four fifths found just once. Sequenced material: peripheral blood. These receptors were obtained from a man aged 45-65 years with active or convalescent COVID-19.

The CDR3 loop is CASSYSSGGTGYGYTF. The CDR3 DNA is TGTGCCAGCAGTTACTCGTCAGGGGGCACTGGGTATGGCTACACCTTC. V and J are TRBV6-5 and TRBJ1-2; TRBD1 matches 8 bases. J lost 5 bases, V lost 0 bases, and 8 bases had no gene match. The CDR3 has 16 residues. Germline V gene sequence: CDR1 MNHEY, CDR2 SVGAGI.

J is TRBJ2-1 and V is TRBV5-1, with 9 nucleotides matching TRBD2. The CDR3 runs to 15 residues. Trimming cost V 4 bases and J 12 bases; bases outside gene matches: 14. CDR1 is SGHRS, CDR2 YFSETQ, per germline. CDR3 amino acids: CASSGRSSGDTMQFF. CDR3 sequence (DNA): TGCGCCAGCAGCGGGCGGTCTAGCGGGGATACGATGCAGTTCTTC.

This chain connects TRBV3-1 (or the pseudogene TRBV3-2) to TRBJ2-1; 8 bases map to TRBD1. The CDR3 length is 15 residues. Per the germline V gene, CDR1 is LGHDT and CDR2 is YNNKEL (reference sequence). V lost 4 bases, J lost 4 bases, and 6 bases stayed unmatched. The CDR3 region has the DNA TGTGCCAGCAGCCCTGGACAGGGAAGTTACAATGAGCAGTTCTTC. Translation: CASSPGQGSYNEQFF.

V gene TRBV2 combines with J gene TRBJ1-2; 8 positions agree with TRBD1. The germline CDR1 and CDR2 sequences are SNHLY and FYNNEI. V shed 6 bases, J shed 3 bases, and the junction held 12 bases outside the gene matches. The CDR3 has 16 amino acids. The CDR3 loop reads CASRGYGSGGDYGYTF. The CDR3 DNA is TGTGCCAGCAGAGGTTACGGCTCAGGGGGCGACTATGGCTACACCTTC.

The rearrangement uses TRBV6-5 and TRBJ1-1; TRBD1 might be the D (6 bases). CDR1 is MNHEY, CDR2 SVGAGI, per germline. The CDR3 spans 14 residues. Trimming stripped 5 bases from V and 1 base from J, with 11 bases between. The CDR3 spells CASSNPGQNTEAFF. The CDR3, as DNA: TGTGCCAGCAGTAATCCGGGACAGAACACTGAAGCTTTCTTT.

The sample holds a few counts of this clone. The rearrangement links TRBV19 to TRBJ1-6, with D unresolved. Between the trimmed V and J ends, which lost 7 bases and 6 bases, there was a span of 10 bases. Germline CDR1 is LNHDA and CDR2 is SQIVND (reference sequence). This CDR3 contains 13 residues. For the CDR3, the DNA is TGTGCCAGTAATACCGGGGTTAATTCACCCCTCCACTTT. Translating gives CASNTGVNSPLHF.